This passage covers 3 T cell receptor beta chains from one sample sequenced in a study of chemoradiotherapy in HPV16-positive cancers. TCRdb's table, derived via immunoSEQ multiplex PCR, lists solely in-frame clones and lacks some. The sample lists about 6,000 clones, 84% occurring once. The source material was tumor tissue, sampled from a patient who underwent chemoradiotherapy. The receptors come from a human donor with HPV-associated anogenital cancer.

The chain is built from TRBV14 and TRBJ1-3; no definite D call. V was clipped by 3 bases and J by 6 bases, with 3 bases between them. The length of the CDR3 is 11 residues. CDR1 is SGHDN and CDR2 is FVKESK in the germline V gene. This chain's CDR3 is CASSQTNTIYF. The CDR3 DNA reads as TGTGCCAGCAGCCAGACAAACACCATATATTTT.

The V gene is TRBV6-5, the J gene TRBJ1-2, with 10 bases aligning to TRBD1. After removal of 6 bases from V and 7 bases from J, the junction contained 8 bases not matched to a gene. Germline CDR1 and CDR2: MNHEY and SVGAGI. The CDR3 consists of 14 residues. In DNA, the CDR3 is TGTGCCAGCAGACTACCGGGACAGGGGTTTGGCTACACCTTC. This gives the protein CASRLPGQGFGYTF.

The sample holds one count of this clone. V and J are TRBV14 and TRBJ2-5; 8 bases agree with TRBD1. This CDR3 contains 14 residues. The germline V gene encodes CDR1 SGHDN and CDR2 FVKESK. J lost 2 bases, V lost 4 bases, and 3 bases had no gene match. CDR3 nucleotide sequence: TGTGCCAGCAGCCGAAACAGGGGGCAAGAGACCCAGTACTTC. Its translation: CASSRNRGQETQYF.